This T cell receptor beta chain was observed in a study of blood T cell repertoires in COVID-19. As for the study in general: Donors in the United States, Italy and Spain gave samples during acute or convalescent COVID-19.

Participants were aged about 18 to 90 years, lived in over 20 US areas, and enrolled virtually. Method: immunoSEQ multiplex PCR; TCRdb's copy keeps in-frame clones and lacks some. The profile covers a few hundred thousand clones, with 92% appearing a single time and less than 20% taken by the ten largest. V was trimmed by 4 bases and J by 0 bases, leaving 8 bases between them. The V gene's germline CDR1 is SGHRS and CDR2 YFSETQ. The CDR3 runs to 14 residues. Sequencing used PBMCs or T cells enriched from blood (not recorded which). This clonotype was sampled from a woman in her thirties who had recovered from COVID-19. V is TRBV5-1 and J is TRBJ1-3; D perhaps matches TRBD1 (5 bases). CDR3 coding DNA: TGCGCCAGCAGCCCTGACAGCTCTGGAAACACCATATATTTT. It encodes CASSPDSSGNTIYF.